This T cell receptor (beta chain) was found in a study of technical replicates of blood from a few donors. Germline trimming cut 6 bases from V and 0 bases from J; bases unmatched to any gene: 5. The CDR3 runs 14 residues. CDR1 is MNHEY, CDR2 SVGAGI, per germline. The assay was immunoSEQ multiplex PCR, and TCRdb's table has in-frame clones only and misses some. Of more than 90,000 clones listed, approximately 94% are singletons. This rearrangement joins TRBV6-5 to TRBJ2-7; 7 bases line up with TRBD2. This clonotype was obtained from a human donor in good health. Sample: T cells isolated from PBMCs. The CDR3: CASRLAGSSYEQYF. CDR3 nucleotides: TGTGCCAGCAGATTAGCGGGTAGCTCCTACGAGCAGTACTTC.